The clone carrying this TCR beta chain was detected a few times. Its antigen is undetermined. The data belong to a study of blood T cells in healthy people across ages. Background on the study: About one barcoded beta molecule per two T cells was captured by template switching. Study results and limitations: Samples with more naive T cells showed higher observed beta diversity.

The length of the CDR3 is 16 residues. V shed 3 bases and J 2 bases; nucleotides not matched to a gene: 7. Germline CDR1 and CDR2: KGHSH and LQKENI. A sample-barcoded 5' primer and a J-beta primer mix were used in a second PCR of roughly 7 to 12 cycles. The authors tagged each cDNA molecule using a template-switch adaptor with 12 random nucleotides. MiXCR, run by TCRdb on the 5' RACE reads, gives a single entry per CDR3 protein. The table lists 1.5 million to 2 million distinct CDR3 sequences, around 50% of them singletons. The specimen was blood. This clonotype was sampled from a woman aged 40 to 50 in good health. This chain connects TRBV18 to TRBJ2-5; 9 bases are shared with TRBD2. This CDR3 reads CASSPLSGGDQETQYF. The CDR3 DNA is TGTGCCAGCTCACCTCTTAGCGGGGGTGATCAAGAGACCCAGTACTTC.